This T cell receptor (beta chain) was identified in a study of CD4 T cells in relation to SARS-CoV-2 and coronaviruses. Study information: ViraFEST: roughly 10-day antigen culture of PBMCs, then TCR beta CDR3 sequencing.

Whole-study results and caveats: Crossreactivity was assessed only for spike protein, not other viral proteins.

For 10 days, around 100,000 sorted CD4+ cells grew with T cell-depleted PBMCs and CEF. Notes on this clone: Its cognate antigen is unknown.

Here immunoSEQ multiplex PCR was the method, and the copy in TCRdb shows in-frame clones only, minus some. The sample lists roughly 45,000 clones, over 75% occurring once. This clonotype was obtained from an adult with COVID-19. What was sequenced was naive CD4+ T cells from PBMCs, cultured in vitro. Documented subset: naive CD4+ T cells isolated by negative enrichment.

CDR3 sequence: CASSKTGYEQYF. DNA for the CDR3: TGCGCCAGCAGCAAAACAGGGTACGAGCAGTACTTC. The chain recombines TRBV5-1 with TRBJ2-7; tentatively, D is TRBD1 (6 bases). This CDR3 has 12 amino acids. Germline-derived CDR1 and CDR2 are SGHRS and YFSETQ. The ends were cut back, 4 bases at V and 4 bases at J, with 9 bases in the middle.